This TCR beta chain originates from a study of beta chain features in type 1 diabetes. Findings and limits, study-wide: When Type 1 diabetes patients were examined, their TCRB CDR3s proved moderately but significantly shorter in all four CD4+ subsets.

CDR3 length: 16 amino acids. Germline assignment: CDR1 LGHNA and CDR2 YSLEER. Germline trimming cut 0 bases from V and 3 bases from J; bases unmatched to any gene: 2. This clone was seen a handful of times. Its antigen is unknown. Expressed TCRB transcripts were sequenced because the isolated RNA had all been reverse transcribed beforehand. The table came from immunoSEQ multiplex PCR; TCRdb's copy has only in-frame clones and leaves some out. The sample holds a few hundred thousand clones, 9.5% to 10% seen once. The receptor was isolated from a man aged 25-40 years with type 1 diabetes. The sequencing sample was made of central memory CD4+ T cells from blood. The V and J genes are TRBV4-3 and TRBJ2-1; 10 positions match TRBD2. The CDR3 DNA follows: TGCGCCAGCAGCCAAGAGGGGACTAGCGTCTACAATGAGCAGTTCTTC. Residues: CASSQEGTSVYNEQFF.